A single TCR beta chain is shown here with its context. These data come from a study of T cell changes during pregnancy in multiple sclerosis. This table comes from immunoSEQ multiplex PCR, and its TCRdb copy is limited to in-frame clones, with some not included. The sample holds some 25,000 clones, more than 75% seen once. This material consisted of CD4+ T cells from peripheral blood mononuclear cells, taken in the first trimester of pregnancy. The sequence was collected from a female donor in good health, enrolled as a control in a pregnancy study.

CDR3 DNA sequence: TGTGCCAGCAGCTTAGATCAGAAGAATCAGCCCCAGCATTTT. It encodes CASSLDQKNQPQHF. This rearrangement joins TRBV11-2 to TRBJ1-5; D remains unclear. This CDR3 is 14 amino acids long. Germline V gene data show CDR1 as SGHAT and CDR2 as FQNNGV. Trimming stripped 0 bases from V and 4 bases from J, with 7 bases between.